These 29 T cell receptor beta chains originate from one sample sequenced in a study of blood T cell repertoires in COVID-19. Here immunoSEQ multiplex PCR was the method, and the copy in TCRdb shows in-frame clones only, minus some. The table records roughly 120,000 clones, 87% of them present only once. Sequenced input: peripheral blood. These receptors were collected from a human donor in a cohort sampled during active COVID-19.

This clone occurred a few times. V is TRBV7-3 and J is TRBJ2-2, with D uncertain. The CDR3 contains 13 residues. With 5 bases removed from V and 8 bases from J, the gap between germline ends came to 12 bases. Germline V gene lookup returns CDR1 SGHTA and CDR2 FQGTGA. As DNA, the CDR3 is TGTGCCAGCAGCCCGGTCAATCCGGGGGAGCTGTTTTTT. Its translation: CASSPVNPGELFF.

The chain recombines TRBV5-5 with TRBJ2-7; 14 bases are a match to TRBD2. The germline CDR1 and CDR2 sequences are SGHKS and YYEKEE (reference sequence). V was clipped by 4 bases and J by 0 bases; unmatched bases: 6. This CDR3 has 17 amino acids. The CDR3 sequence: CASSAGLAGAISYEQYF. CDR3 coding DNA: TGTGCCAGCAGCGCGGGACTAGCGGGGGCTATCTCCTACGAGCAGTACTTC.

The V gene is TRBV19, the J gene TRBJ1-6; 8 positions agree with TRBD1. V dropped 10 bases and J dropped 9; count of bases not matched to a gene: 11. CDR1 and CDR2 from the germline V gene are LNHDA and SQIVND (reference sequence). The CDR3 length is 14 residues. CDR3 region: CATRNQGARSPLHF. The CDR3 DNA follows: TGTGCCACTCGAAACCAGGGGGCGCGTTCACCCCTCCACTTT.

The CDR3 here is CASSRIGGTDTQYF. The CDR3, as DNA: TGTGCCAGCTCACGTATAGGGGGCACAGATACGCAGTATTTT. This chain uses TRBV18 with TRBJ2-3, with a weak D call TRBD1 (5 bases). From germline, CDR1 is KGHSH and CDR2 LQKENI. Trimming shortened V by 4 bases and J by 1 base, and 9 bases separated the two germline ends. The CDR3 contains 14 residues.

This CDR3 reads CATSDSGYGYTF. In nucleotides, the CDR3 is TGTGCCACCAGTGATTCCGGCTATGGCTACACCTTC. The chain couples TRBV24-1 to TRBJ1-2; D unresolved. The CDR3 has 12 amino acids. Trimming took 2 bases from V and 4 from J, leaving 4 bases between them. From germline, CDR1 is KGHDR and CDR2 SFDVKD.

The rearrangement joins TRBV5-1 to TRBJ2-1; the D is unclear. CDR3 length equals 15 residues. The germline V gene has CDR1 SGHRS and CDR2 YFSETQ. The V and J ends lost 4 bases and 5 bases respectively, with 16 bases between them. CDR3 coding DNA: TGCGCCAGCAGCCCCACAGCTGTTCCAAACAATGAGCAGTTCTTC. It yields the protein CASSPTAVPNNEQFF. Complete variable domain (other parts from reference TRBV5-1 and TRBJ2-1): KAGVTQTPRYLIKTRGQQVTLSCSPISGHRSVSWYQQTPGQGLQFLFEYFSETQRNKGNFPGRFSGRQFSNSRSEMNVSTLELGDSALYLCASSPTAVPNNEQFFGPGTRLTVL.

The CDR3 sequence is CASRTAHTEAFF. CDR3 DNA sequence: TGTGCCAGCAGGACAGCCCACACTGAAGCTTTCTTT. The chain is built from TRBV6-5 and TRBJ1-1, with D perhaps matching TRBD1 (5 bases). This CDR3 comprises 12 residues. Trimming took 6 bases from V and 3 from J, leaving 8 bases between them. Germline CDR1 reads MNHEY; CDR2 reads SVGAGI.

The chain carries TRBV3-1 (or the pseudogene TRBV3-2) and TRBJ2-5; possibly TRBD1 for D (7 bases). Between the trimmed V and J ends, which lost 1 base and 5 bases, there was a span of 14 bases. Germline V CDR1 and CDR2: LGHDT, YNNKEL (reference sequence). CDR3 length: 15 amino acids. For the CDR3, the DNA is TGTGCCAGCAGCCAAGCCACCCCAGGGGGGGAGACCCAGTACTTC. Translated, it gives CASSQATPGGETQYF.

The genes are TRBV19 and TRBJ2-3; the match to TRBD1 covers 10 bases. The CDR3 is 17 residues long. Germline-derived CDR1 and CDR2 are LNHDA and SQIVND (reference sequence). Losses at the gene ends were 4 bases for V and 8 bases for J; bases not matched to a gene: 15. For the CDR3, the DNA is TGTGCCAGTAGTAGGGACAGGGGTGTGACCCCCATAAGTACGCAGTATTTT. Translating it yields CASSRDRGVTPISTQYF. Complete variable domain (other parts from reference TRBV19 and TRBJ2-3): DGGITQSPKYLFRKEGQNVTLSCEQNLNHDAMYWYRQDPGQGLRLIYYSQIVNDFQKGDIAEGYSVSREKKESFPLTVTSAQKNPTAFYLCASSRDRGVTPISTQYFGPGTRLTVL.

The chain has TRBV27 and TRBJ2-7; the match to TRBD1 covers 10 bases. CDR3 length equals 15 residues. Germline V gene sequence: CDR1 MNHEY, CDR2 SMNVEV (reference sequence). V was pared by 6 bases and J by 4 bases, with 9 bases of the junction left unmatched. CDR3 loop: CASSPTGTGDYEQYF. The CDR3 DNA reads TGTGCCAGCAGCCCAACCGGGACAGGGGATTACGAGCAGTACTTC.

This chain connects TRBV11-2 to TRBJ2-7; possible D gene TRBD1, 6 bases. Germline assignment: CDR1 SGHAT and CDR2 FQNNGV. The ends were cut back, 0 bases at V and 4 bases at J, with 13 bases in the middle. This CDR3 is built from 15 residues. DNA of the CDR3: TGTGCCAGCAGCTTAGATGGACAGAGATTGTACGAGCAGTACTTC. The encoded protein is CASSLDGQRLYEQYF.

The chain is built from TRBV3-1 (or the pseudogene TRBV3-2) and TRBJ1-2; TRBD1 is a possible D gene (6 bases). V dropped 0 bases and J dropped 6 bases, with 14 bases sitting between them. Germline assignment: CDR1 LGHDT and CDR2 YNNKEL (reference sequence). There are 15 residues in the CDR3. CDR3 DNA sequence: TGTGCCAGCAGCCAAGATTTCGACAGGAATAATGGCTACACCTTC. This codes for CASSQDFDRNNGYTF.

This chain connects TRBV6-6 to TRBJ1-5, with D possibly TRBD1 on 5 matching bases. The V gene lost 4 bases and the J gene lost 3 bases, with 16 bases spanning the gap. The germline V gene encodes CDR1 MNHNY and CDR2 SVGAGI (reference sequence). The length of the CDR3 is 16 residues. The CDR3 DNA sequence: TGTGCCAGCAGTTCTCCAAAAGGGGCCCTCAATCAGCCCCAGCATTTT. It yields the protein CASSSPKGALNQPQHF.

This rearrangement joins TRBV3-1 (or the pseudogene TRBV3-2) to TRBJ2-5; 7 positions match TRBD1. Per the germline V gene, CDR1 is LGHDT and CDR2 is YNNKEL (reference sequence). This CDR3 has 16 residues. V dropped 3 bases and J dropped 1; count of bases not matched to a gene: 8. The CDR3, as DNA: TGTGCCAGCAGCCACGAAAAAGGGACAGCCCAAGAGACCCAGTACTTC. Amino acids: CASSHEKGTAQETQYF.

V is TRBV5-1 and J is TRBJ2-1; D is undetermined. The CDR3 loop spans 13 amino acids. Looked up from germline, CDR1 is SGHRS and CDR2 is YFSETQ. V shed 7 bases and J shed 2 bases, with 10 bases lying between them. The CDR3, as DNA: TGCGCCAGCGCCCCTGGCACCTACAATGAGCAGTTCTTC. It specifies CASAPGTYNEQFF.

The V call is TRBV28, the J call TRBJ1-2; a weak D match, TRBD1 (6 bases). V was shortened by 3 bases and J by 7 bases, with 12 bases between the two germline ends. This CDR3 has 13 amino acids. From germline, CDR1 is MDHEN and CDR2 SYDVKM. The CDR3 DNA is TGTGCCAGCAGTTTTTTGGGGGCACTTGGCTACACCTTC. Protein product: CASSFLGALGYTF.

V and J are TRBV2 and TRBJ1-1; weak D call: TRBD1 (5 bases). V was trimmed by 3 bases and J by 1 base, leaving 9 bases between them. CDR1 is SNHLY and CDR2 is FYNNEI in the germline V gene. CDR3 length: 14 amino acids. The CDR3 DNA reads as TGTGCCAGCAGTGAGGGGCAGACGAACACTGAAGCTTTCTTT. Amino acids: CASSEGQTNTEAFF. Based on the CDR3 plus reference TRBV2 and TRBJ1-1, the full variable domain is EPEVTQTPSHQVTQMGQEVILRCVPISNHLYFYWYRQILGQKVEFLVSFYNNEISEKSEIFDDQFSVERPDGSNFTLKIRSTKLEDSAMYFCASSEGQTNTEAFFGQGTRLTVV.

The rearrangement joins TRBV29-1 to TRBJ2-2; 14 positions agree with TRBD2. With V trimmed by 6 bases and J by 4 bases, 1 base remained unmatched. Germline values: CDR1 SQVTM, CDR2 ANQGSEA. The CDR3 totals 14 residues. The CDR3 spells CSVGLAGGTGELFF. The CDR3 bases are TGCAGCGTCGGACTAGCGGGGGGCACCGGGGAGCTGTTTTTT.

The chain has TRBV12-2 and TRBJ2-7; TRBD2, the table's D call, lacks a check against the DNA. TRBV12-2 has pseudogene status. This CDR3 has 12 amino acids. CDR3 bases: TGTGCAAGTCGCTTAGCGAGCTACGAGCAGTACTTC. As protein: CASRLASYEQYF.

J is TRBJ2-7 and V is TRBV27; D call uncertain. The germline V gene encodes CDR1 MNHEY and CDR2 SMNVEV (reference sequence). There are 14 residues in the CDR3. Trimming took off 5 bases at V and 1 base at J, with 12 bases between the two ends. The CDR3 sequence: CASSGRNLSYEQYF. The CDR3 DNA is TGTGCCAGCAGTGGCAGGAATTTGTCCTACGAGCAGTACTTC.

This chain connects TRBV5-1 to TRBJ1-3; D is possibly TRBD1 (5 bases). The V gene lost 0 bases and the J gene lost 5 bases, with 9 bases spanning the gap. The CDR3 consists of 14 residues. CDR1 and CDR2 from the germline V gene are SGHRS and YFSETQ. This CDR3 reads CASSLDGGRNTIYF. DNA of the CDR3: TGCGCCAGCAGCTTGGATGGGGGGAGAAACACCATATATTTT.

Regarding this clone: The junction departs from the called germline gene at one end, perhaps through a read error. This chain links TRBV9 with TRBJ1-2; D may be TRBD1 (5 bases). CDR1 is SGDLS, CDR2 YYNGEE, per germline. The CDR3 spans 11 residues. This chain's CDR3 is CASSLGGRTSF. The CDR3 coding sequence is TGTGCCAGCAGCCTTGGGGGGAGGACCAGCTTC.

This clone was seen more than once but under ten times. The chain joins TRBV19 to TRBJ2-1; 12 positions match TRBD2. Per germline, CDR1 LNHDA and CDR2 SQIVND (reference sequence). The CDR3 totals 15 residues. Trimming at V came to 9 bases and at J to 0 bases, leaving 3 bases not matched to a gene. CDR3 sequence: CASLAGGFSYNEQFF. As DNA, the CDR3 is TGTGCCAGCCTAGCGGGGGGGTTCTCCTACAATGAGCAGTTCTTC.

This clone was counted between two and nine times. The V call is TRBV9, the J call TRBJ2-3, with D hard to call. The germline V and J ends were trimmed by 1 base and 1 base, with 7 bases remaining between them. The germline CDR1 and CDR2 sequences are SGDLS and YYNGEE. The CDR3 runs 14 residues. The CDR3 DNA is TGTGCCAGCAGCGTAAGACTGGGCACAGATACGCAGTATTTT. Translating it yields CASSVRLGTDTQYF.

The chain employs TRBV3-1 (or the pseudogene TRBV3-2) and TRBJ2-2; TRBD1 matches 7 bases. Germline V gives CDR1 LGHDT, CDR2 YNNKEL (reference sequence). The ends lost 2 bases at V and 7 bases at J; junction bases unmatched: 7. The CDR3 loop spans 15 amino acids. The CDR3 region has the DNA TGTGCCAGCAGCCAACCCACAGGGGCGGGCGGGGAGCTGTTTTTT. Its translation: CASSQPTGAGGELFF.

The V gene is TRBV6-6, the J gene TRBJ2-5, with TRBD2 identical over 9 bases. CDR3 length: 16 residues. Trimming at V came to 0 bases and at J to 5 bases, leaving 7 bases not matched to a gene. Germline loops: CDR1 MNHNY, CDR2 SVGAGI (reference sequence). CDR3 protein: CASSYSGGRAEETQYF. DNA for the CDR3: TGTGCCAGCAGTTACTCGGGCGGGAGGGCCGAGGAGACCCAGTACTTC.

The genes are TRBV9 and TRBJ1-1, with TRBD1 as a possible D gene (6 bases). This CDR3 has 13 residues. Germline lookup yields CDR1 SGDLS and CDR2 YYNGEE. V lost 0 bases, J lost 8 bases, and 11 bases lay in between. This CDR3 reads CASSVAAGTEAFF. The CDR3 DNA reads TGTGCCAGCAGCGTAGCAGCCGGGACAGAAGCTTTCTTT. The whole variable domain, remainder taken from reference TRBV9 and TRBJ1-1, is DSGVTQTPKHLITATGQRVTLRCSPRSGDLSVYWYQQSLDQGLQFLIQYYNGEERAKGNILERFSAQQFPDLHSELNLSSLELGDSALYFCASSVAAGTEAFFGQGTRLTVV.

This chain uses TRBV4-1 with TRBJ1-5; D remains unclear. Between the trimmed V and J ends, which lost 0 bases and 2 bases, there was a span of 11 bases. Germline-derived CDR1 and CDR2 are MGHRA and YSYEKL. The CDR3 length is 16 residues. CDR3 sequence reads: CASSQDGGVGNQPQHF. The CDR3 nucleotides are TGCGCCAGCAGCCAAGATGGCGGGGTAGGCAATCAGCCCCAGCATTTT.

The chain is built from TRBV19 and TRBJ1-3, with D hard to call. CDR1 is LNHDA, CDR2 SQIVND, per germline (reference sequence). The CDR3 extends over 13 amino acids. Trimming took 8 bases from V and 0 from J, leaving 8 bases between them. The CDR3 is CASGRDSGNTIYF. The CDR3 bases are TGTGCCAGTGGGAGGGACTCTGGAAACACCATATATTTT.